Below, 2 T cell receptor beta chains from the same sample are listed, as sequenced in a study of control samples from healthy donors and cancer patients. TCRdb's table, derived via immunoSEQ multiplex PCR, lists solely in-frame clones and lacks some. The data show 160,000 or so clones, approximately 93% seen once. Sequencing was performed on blood. All receptors come from a man in his forties or fifties in good health.

V is TRBV3-1 (or the pseudogene TRBV3-2) and J is TRBJ2-2; 7 nucleotides match TRBD2. This CDR3 has 19 amino acids. Trimming removed 0 bases from V and 6 bases from J; junction bases left unmatched: 16. Germline V lookup: CDR1 LGHDT, CDR2 YNNKEL (reference sequence). The CDR3, as DNA: TGTGCCAGCAGCCAAGATTTTGGCCGCGGCGGGAGAGGGCCCGGGGAGCTGTTTTTT. It is translated as CASSQDFGRGGRGPGELFF.

The chain has TRBV28 and TRBJ1-2, with 7 bases aligning to TRBD1. Germline V lookup: CDR1 MDHEN, CDR2 SYDVKM. With V trimmed by 3 bases and J by 0 bases, 7 bases remained unmatched. This CDR3 contains 16 residues. The CDR3 nucleotides are TGTGCCAGCAGTTTTATTACCACAGGGGCTAACTATGGCTACACCTTC. It codes for CASSFITTGANYGYTF.